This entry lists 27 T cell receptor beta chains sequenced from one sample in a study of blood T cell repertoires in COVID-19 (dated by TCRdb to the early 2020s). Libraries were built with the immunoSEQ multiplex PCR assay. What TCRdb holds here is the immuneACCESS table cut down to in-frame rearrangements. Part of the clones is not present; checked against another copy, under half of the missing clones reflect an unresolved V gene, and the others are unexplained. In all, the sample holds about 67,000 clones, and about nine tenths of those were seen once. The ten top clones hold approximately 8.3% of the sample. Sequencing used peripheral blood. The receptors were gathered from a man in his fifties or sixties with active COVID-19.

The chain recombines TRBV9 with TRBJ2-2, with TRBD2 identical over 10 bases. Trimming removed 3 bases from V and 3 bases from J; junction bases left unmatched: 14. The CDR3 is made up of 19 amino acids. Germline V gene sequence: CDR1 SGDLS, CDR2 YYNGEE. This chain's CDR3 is CASSERPGLAPRDTGELFF. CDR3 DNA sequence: TGTGCCAGCAGCGAAAGGCCGGGACTAGCGCCCCGGGACACCGGGGAGCTGTTTTTT.

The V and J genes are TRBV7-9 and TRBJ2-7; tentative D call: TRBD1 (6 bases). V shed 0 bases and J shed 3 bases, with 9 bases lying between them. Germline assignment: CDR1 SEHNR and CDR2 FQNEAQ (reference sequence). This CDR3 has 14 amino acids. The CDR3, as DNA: TGTGCCAGCAGCTTAGCTCAGGGGAACTACGAGCAGTACTTC. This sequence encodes CASSLAQGNYEQYF. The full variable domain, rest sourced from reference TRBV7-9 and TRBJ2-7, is DTGVSQNPRHKITKRGQNVTFRCDPISEHNRLYWYRQTLGQGPEFLTYFQNEAQLEKSRLLSDRFSAERPKGSFSTLEIQRTEQGDSAMYLCASSLAQGNYEQYFGPGTRLTVT.

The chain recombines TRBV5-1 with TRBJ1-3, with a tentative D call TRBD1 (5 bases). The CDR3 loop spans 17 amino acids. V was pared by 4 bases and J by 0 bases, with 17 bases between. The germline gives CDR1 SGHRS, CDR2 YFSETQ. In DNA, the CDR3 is TGCGCCAGCAGCCGCGGGGCGGATACCGTCTCTGGAAACACCATATATTTT. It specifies CASSRGADTVSGNTIYF.

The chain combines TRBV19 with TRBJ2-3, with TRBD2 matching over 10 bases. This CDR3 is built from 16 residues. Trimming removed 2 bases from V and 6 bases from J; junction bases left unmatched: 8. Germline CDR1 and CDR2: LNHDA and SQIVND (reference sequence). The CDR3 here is CASSIRLAGVVDTQYF. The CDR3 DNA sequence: TGTGCCAGTAGTATAAGGCTAGCGGGAGTCGTTGATACGCAGTATTTT.

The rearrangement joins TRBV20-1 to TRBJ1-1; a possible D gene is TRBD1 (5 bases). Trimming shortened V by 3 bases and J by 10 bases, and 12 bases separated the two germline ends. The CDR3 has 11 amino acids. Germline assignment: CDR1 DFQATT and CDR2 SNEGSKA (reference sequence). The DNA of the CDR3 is TGCAGTGCTAGTCGGGACTTGGGAGCTTTCTTT. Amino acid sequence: CSASRDLGAFF.

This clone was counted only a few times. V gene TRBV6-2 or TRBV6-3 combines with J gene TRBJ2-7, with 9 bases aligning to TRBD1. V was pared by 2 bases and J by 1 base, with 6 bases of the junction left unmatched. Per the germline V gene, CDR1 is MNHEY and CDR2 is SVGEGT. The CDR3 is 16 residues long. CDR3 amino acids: CASSYTWTGESYEQYF. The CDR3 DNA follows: TGTGCCAGCAGTTACACATGGACAGGGGAGTCCTACGAGCAGTACTTC.

CDR3 amino acids: CATSDLGTGGNEQFF. The DNA for the CDR3 is TGTGCCACCAGTGATTTAGGGACAGGGGGGAATGAGCAGTTCTTC. The chain joins TRBV24-1 to TRBJ2-1; 11 positions agree with TRBD1. CDR1 is KGHDR, CDR2 SFDVKD, per germline. V was pared by 1 base and J by 7 bases, with 2 bases of the junction left unmatched. The CDR3 runs to 15 residues.

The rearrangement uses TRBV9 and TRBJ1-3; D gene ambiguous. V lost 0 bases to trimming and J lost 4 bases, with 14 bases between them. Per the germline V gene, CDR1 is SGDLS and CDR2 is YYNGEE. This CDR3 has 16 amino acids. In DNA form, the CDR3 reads TGTGCCAGCAGCGTAGAGGGAGGAGGCTTCGGAAACACCATATATTTT. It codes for CASSVEGGGFGNTIYF.

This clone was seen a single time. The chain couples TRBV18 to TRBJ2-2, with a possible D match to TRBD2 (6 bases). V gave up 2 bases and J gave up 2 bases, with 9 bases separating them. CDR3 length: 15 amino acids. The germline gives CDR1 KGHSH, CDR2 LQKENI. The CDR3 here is CASSPVAVNTGELFF. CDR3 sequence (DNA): TGTGCCAGCTCACCAGTAGCGGTAAACACCGGGGAGCTGTTTTTT.

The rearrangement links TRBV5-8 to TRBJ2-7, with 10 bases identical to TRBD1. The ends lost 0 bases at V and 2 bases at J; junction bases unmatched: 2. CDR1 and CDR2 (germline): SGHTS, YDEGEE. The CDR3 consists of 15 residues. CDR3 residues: CASSLGGTGAYEQYF. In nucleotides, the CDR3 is TGTGCCAGCAGCTTGGGAGGGACAGGGGCCTACGAGCAGTACTTC.

The CDR3 DNA sequence: TGTGCCAGTAGTATATCAAGGGGTCCTAATGAAAAACTGTTTTTT. Protein product: CASSISRGPNEKLFF. The rearrangement links TRBV19 to TRBJ1-4; perhaps TRBD1 as D (5 bases). The ends were cut back, 2 bases at V and 3 bases at J, with 10 bases in the middle. The germline V gene has CDR1 LNHDA and CDR2 SQIVND (reference sequence). This CDR3 region has 15 residues.

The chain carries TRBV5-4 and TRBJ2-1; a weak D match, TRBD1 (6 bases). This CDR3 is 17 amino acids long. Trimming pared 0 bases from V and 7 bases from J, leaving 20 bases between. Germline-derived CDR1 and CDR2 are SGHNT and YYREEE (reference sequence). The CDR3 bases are TGTGCCAGCAGCTTGGATCCGGGACACCATAGGGAGAATGAGCAGTTCTTC. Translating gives CASSLDPGHHRENEQFF.

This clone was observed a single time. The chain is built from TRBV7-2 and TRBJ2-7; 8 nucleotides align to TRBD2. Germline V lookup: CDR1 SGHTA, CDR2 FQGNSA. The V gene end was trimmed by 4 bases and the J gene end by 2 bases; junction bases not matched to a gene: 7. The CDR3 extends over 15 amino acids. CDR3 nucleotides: TGTGCCAGCAGCTCCGTTACGGGGGGGGCCTACGAGCAGTACTTC. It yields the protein CASSSVTGGAYEQYF. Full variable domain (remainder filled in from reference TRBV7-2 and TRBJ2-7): GAGVSQSPSNKVTEKGKDVELRCDPISGHTALYWYRQSLGQGLEFLIYFQGNSAPDKSGLPSDRFSAERTGGSVSTLTIQRTQQEDSAVYLCASSSVTGGAYEQYFGPGTRLTVT.

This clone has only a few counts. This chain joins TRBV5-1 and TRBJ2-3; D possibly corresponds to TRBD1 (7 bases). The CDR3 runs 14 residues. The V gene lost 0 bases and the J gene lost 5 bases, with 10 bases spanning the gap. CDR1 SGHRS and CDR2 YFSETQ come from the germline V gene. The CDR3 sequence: CASSLGQGGDTQYF. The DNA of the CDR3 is TGCGCCAGCAGCTTGGGGCAGGGGGGAGATACGCAGTATTTT.

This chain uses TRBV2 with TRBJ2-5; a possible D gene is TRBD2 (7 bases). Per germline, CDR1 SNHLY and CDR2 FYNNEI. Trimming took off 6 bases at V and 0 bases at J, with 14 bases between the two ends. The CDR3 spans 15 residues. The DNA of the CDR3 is TGTGCCAGCAGCCGAGGGGGAGGGAACCAAGAGACCCAGTACTTC. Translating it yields CASSRGGGNQETQYF.

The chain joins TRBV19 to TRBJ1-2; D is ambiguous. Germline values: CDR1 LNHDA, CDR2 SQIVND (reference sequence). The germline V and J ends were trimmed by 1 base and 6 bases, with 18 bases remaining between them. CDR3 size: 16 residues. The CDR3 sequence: CASSIVVTAPTDGYTF. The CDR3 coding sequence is TGTGCCAGTAGTATAGTAGTTACAGCTCCCACGGATGGCTACACCTTC.

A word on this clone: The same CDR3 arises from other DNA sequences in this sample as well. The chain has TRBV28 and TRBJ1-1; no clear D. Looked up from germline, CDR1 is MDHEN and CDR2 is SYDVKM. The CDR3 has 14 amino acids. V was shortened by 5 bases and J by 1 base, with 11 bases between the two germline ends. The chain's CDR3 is CASSETGSNTEAFF. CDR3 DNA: TGTGCCAGCAGTGAGACGGGTTCGAACACTGAAGCTTTCTTT. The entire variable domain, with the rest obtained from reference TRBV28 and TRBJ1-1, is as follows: DVKVTQSSRYLVKRTGEKVFLECVQDMDHENMFWYRQDPGLGLRLIYFSYDVKMKEKGDIPEGYSVSREKKERFSLILESASTNQTSMYLCASSETGSNTEAFFGQGTRLTVV.

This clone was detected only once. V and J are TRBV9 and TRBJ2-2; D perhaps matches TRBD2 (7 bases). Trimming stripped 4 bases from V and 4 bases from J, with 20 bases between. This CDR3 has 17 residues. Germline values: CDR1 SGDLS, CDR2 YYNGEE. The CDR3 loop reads CASSPRRGGSFTGELFF. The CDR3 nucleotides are TGTGCCAGCAGCCCCCGGAGGGGGGGATCCTTCACCGGGGAGCTGTTTTTT.

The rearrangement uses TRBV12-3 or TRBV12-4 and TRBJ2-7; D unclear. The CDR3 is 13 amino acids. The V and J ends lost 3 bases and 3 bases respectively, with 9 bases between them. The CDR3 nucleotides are TGTGCCAGCAGTTTTGCCAGCGACTACGAGCAGTACTTC. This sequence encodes CASSFASDYEQYF.

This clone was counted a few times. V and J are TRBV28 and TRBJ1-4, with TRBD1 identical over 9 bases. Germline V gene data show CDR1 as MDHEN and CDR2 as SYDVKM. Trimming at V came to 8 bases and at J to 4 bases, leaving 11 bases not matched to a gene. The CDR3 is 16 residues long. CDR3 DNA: TGTGCCAGCGGGGACCCGACAGGGGGTATTAATGAAAAACTGTTTTTT. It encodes CASGDPTGGINEKLFF.

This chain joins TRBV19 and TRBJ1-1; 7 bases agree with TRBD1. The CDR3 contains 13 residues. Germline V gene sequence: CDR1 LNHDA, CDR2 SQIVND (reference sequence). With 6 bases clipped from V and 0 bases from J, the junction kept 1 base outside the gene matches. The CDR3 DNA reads TGTGCCAGTAGGGGACAGCTGAACACTGAAGCTTTCTTT. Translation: CASRGQLNTEAFF.

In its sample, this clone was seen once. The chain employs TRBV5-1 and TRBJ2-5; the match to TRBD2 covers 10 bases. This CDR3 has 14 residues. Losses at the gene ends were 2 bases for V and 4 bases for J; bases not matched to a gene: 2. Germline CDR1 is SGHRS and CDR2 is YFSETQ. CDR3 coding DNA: TGCGCCAGCAGCTTCTCTAGCGGGAGAGAGACCCAGTACTTC. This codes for CASSFSSGRETQYF.

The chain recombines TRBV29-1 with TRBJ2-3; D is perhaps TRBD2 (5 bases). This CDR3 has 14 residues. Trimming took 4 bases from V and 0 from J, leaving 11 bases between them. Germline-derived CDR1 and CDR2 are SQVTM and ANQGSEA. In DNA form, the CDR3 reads TGCAGCGTTGGAGGGCGTACTAGCACAGATACGCAGTATTTT. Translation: CSVGGRTSTDTQYF.

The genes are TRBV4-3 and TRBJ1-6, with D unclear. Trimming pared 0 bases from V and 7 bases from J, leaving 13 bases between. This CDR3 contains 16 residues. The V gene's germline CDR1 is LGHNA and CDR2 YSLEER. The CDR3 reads CASSQDGRLNNSPLHF. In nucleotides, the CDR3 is TGCGCCAGCAGCCAAGATGGTCGGTTAAACAATTCACCCCTCCACTTT.

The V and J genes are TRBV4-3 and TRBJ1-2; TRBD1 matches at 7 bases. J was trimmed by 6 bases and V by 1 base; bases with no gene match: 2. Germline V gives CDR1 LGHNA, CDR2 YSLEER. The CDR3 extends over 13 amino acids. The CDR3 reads CASSQVGQDGYTF. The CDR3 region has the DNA TGCGCCAGCAGCCAAGTAGGACAGGATGGCTACACCTTC.

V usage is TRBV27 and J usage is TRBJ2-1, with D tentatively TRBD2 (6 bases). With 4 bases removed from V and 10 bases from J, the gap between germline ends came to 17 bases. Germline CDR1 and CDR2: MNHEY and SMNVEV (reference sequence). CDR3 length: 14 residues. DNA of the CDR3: TGTGCCAGCAGTTACGGGGACTCCCGTTCAGAGCAGTTCTTC. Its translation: CASSYGDSRSEQFF.

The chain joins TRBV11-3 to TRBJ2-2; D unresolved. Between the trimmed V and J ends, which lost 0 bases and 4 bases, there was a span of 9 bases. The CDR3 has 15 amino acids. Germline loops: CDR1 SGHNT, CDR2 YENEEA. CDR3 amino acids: CASSLDKTRTGELFF. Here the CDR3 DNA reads TGTGCCAGCAGCTTAGATAAGACACGCACCGGGGAGCTGTTTTTT.